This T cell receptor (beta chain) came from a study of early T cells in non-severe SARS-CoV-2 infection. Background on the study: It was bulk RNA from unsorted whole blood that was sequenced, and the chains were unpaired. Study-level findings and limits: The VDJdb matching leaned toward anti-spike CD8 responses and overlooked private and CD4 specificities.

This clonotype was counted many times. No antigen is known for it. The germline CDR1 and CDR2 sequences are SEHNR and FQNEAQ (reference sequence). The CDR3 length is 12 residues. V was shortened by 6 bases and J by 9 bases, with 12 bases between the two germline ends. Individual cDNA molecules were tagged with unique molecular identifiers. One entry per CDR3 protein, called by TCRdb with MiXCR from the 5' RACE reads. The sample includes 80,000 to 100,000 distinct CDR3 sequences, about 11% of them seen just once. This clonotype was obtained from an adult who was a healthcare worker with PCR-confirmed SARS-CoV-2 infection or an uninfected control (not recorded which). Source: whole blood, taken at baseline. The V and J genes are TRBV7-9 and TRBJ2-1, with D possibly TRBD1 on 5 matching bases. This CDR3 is CASSLVGVEQFF. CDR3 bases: TGTGCCAGCAGTCTTGTAGGGGTTGAGCAGTTCTTC. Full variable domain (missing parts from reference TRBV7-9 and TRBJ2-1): DTGVSQNPRHKITKRGQNVTFRCDPISEHNRLYWYRQTLGQGPEFLTYFQNEAQLEKSRLLSDRFSAERPKGSFSTLEIQRTEQGDSAMYLCASSLVGVEQFFGPGTRLTVL.